This T cell receptor beta chain was identified during a study of CD8+ T cells in alopecia areata. Whole-study findings and limits: Since there was just one nonresponder, nobody can yet say how baseline CD8+ expansion ties to response.

Treatment defined: oral pan-JAK inhibitor, 5-10 mg twice daily. Extraction of RNA preceded its reverse transcription into cDNA, which served as the sequencing template. The method was immunoSEQ multiplex PCR; TCRdb's version includes in-frame clones alone and lacks a portion of them. The sample lists roughly 200,000 clones, roughly 53% seen once, with 10% to 11% in the top ten. Germline V gene sequence: CDR1 SEHNR, CDR2 FQNEAQ (reference sequence). Trimming stripped 1 base from V and 2 bases from J, with 18 bases between. The CDR3 is made up of 17 amino acids. As concerns this clone: The antigen is not known.

The input for sequencing was CD8+ T cells sorted from blood, taken at week 24, from a patient treated with tofacitinib. The rearrangement joins TRBV7-9 to TRBJ2-7, with D perhaps TRBD1 (5 bases). This TCR came from a human donor with alopecia areata. The CDR3 coding sequence is TGTGCCAGCAGCTTAGACGGACAAAACGGTTGGGCCTACGAGCAGTACTTC. It encodes CASSLDGQNGWAYEQYF.